The source of this T cell receptor (beta chain) is a study of blood T cell repertoires in COVID-19. Libraries were prepared by immunoSEQ multiplex PCR; TCRdb keeps only in-frame clonotypes and omits some of them. Among roughly 66,000 clones listed, around 81% were seen once. V shed 1 base and J 5 bases; nucleotides not matched to a gene: 8. CDR1 MGHRA and CDR2 YSYEKL come from the germline V gene. The CDR3 contains 16 residues. Sample: peripheral blood. This rearrangement joins TRBV4-1 to TRBJ2-5; 9 positions agree with TRBD1. The clonotype originates from a woman aged 55-70 years with acute or convalescent COVID-19. In nucleotides, the CDR3 is TGCGCCAGCAGCCAAGGAGCAGGACAGGGGAGGGAGACCCAGTACTTC. It is translated as CASSQGAGQGRETQYF.